This entry lists 26 T cell receptor beta chains sequenced from one sample in a study of T cell repertoires in cytomegalovirus infection. TCRdb independently ran MiXCR on the reads; one entry per CDR3 protein. The sample includes about 770,000 distinct CDR3 sequences, 25% to 35% of them seen just once. For these TCRs, the target antigens are not known. The sample here was cultured CD8+ T cells from PBMCs, taken from culture after CMV antigen stimulation. These TCRs come from a human donor in good health (CMV status not recorded). Some clones in this sample may be carry-over from other donors' samples.

This clonotype was seen a few times. The V and J genes are TRBV6-1 and TRBJ2-2; D is unresolved. CDR3 length: 13 residues. The V end lost 8 bases, the J end lost 2 bases, and 9 bases lay between the germline ends. Germline CDR1 MNHNS, CDR2 SASEGT. The CDR3 sequence: CASEPFNTGELFF. CDR3 nucleotides: TGTGCCAGCGAACCATTCAACACCGGGGAGCTGTTTTTT.

This clonotype was counted ten times or more. The V call is TRBV7-2, the J call TRBJ2-5; D gene unclear. The CDR3 runs to 13 residues. The germline V and J ends were trimmed by 2 bases and 2 bases, with 6 bases remaining between them. CDR1 is SGHTA and CDR2 is FQGNSA in the germline V gene. CDR3 in DNA: TGTGCCAGCAGCTTAAACCGACAAGAGACCCAGTACTTC. It is translated as CASSLNRQETQYF.

The J gene is TRBJ2-1, the V gene TRBV6-1, with D perhaps TRBD1 (6 bases). CDR3 size: 15 residues. Germline V CDR1 and CDR2: MNHNS, SASEGT. V lost 8 bases and J lost 7, with 21 bases in between. The CDR3 loop reads CASSLITGWGNEQFF. For the CDR3, the DNA is TGTGCCAGCTCTCTCATCACAGGGTGGGGGAATGAGCAGTTCTTC.

This clonotype was seen many times. The chain has TRBV6-1 and TRBJ2-3; 7 nucleotides match TRBD2. Germline CDR1 reads MNHNS; CDR2 reads SASEGT. J gave up 1 base and V 3 bases, and 7 bases lay outside the gene matches. CDR3 size: 16 residues. CDR3 sequence (DNA): TGTGCCAGCAGTGAGGGGCCTAGCGGACGCACAGATACGCAGTATTTT. Translation: CASSEGPSGRTDTQYF.

This clonotype has only a few counts. The CDR3 region has the DNA TGTGCCAGCAGCCGGGGCGGCTACAATCAGCCCCAGCATTTT. This codes for CASSRGGYNQPQHF. The chain carries TRBV7-6 and TRBJ1-5, with a tentative D call TRBD1 (5 bases). CDR1 SGHVS and CDR2 FNYEAQ come from the germline V gene. This CDR3 has 14 amino acids. The V end lost 5 bases, the J end lost 3 bases, and 11 bases lay between the germline ends.

The table lists this clonotype with many counts. A junction boundary mismatches the germline segment, possibly from a read error. CDR3 sequence: CASSLGGVTDTQYF. DNA of the CDR3: TGTGCCAGCAGCTTAGGGGGAGTCACAGATACGCAGTATTTT. The gene calls are TRBV12-3 or TRBV12-4 and TRBJ2-3; D possibly corresponds to TRBD1 (6 bases). The CDR3 runs 14 residues.

This rearrangement joins TRBV15 to TRBJ2-2, with D unclear. Germline CDR1 is LNHNV and CDR2 is YYDKDF (reference sequence). Trimming took 0 bases from V and 4 from J, leaving 15 bases between them. The CDR3 spans 17 residues. The CDR3 DNA reads TGTGCCACCAGCAGAGATCAGGATTACCCAAGCACCGGGGAGCTGTTTTTT. It encodes CATSRDQDYPSTGELFF.

CDR3 DNA sequence: TGTGCCACCCGGCGCGGGCCTAACTATGGCTACACCTTC. Translating gives CATRRGPNYGYTF. The chain uses TRBV6-2 or TRBV6-3 and TRBJ1-2; D is undetermined. From germline, CDR1 is MNHEY and CDR2 SVGEGT. V shed 10 bases and J shed 0 bases, with 12 bases lying between them. The CDR3 runs to 13 residues.

This clonotype was recorded at least ten times. The CDR3 region is CASSLGDHEQFF. The CDR3 region has the DNA TGTGCCAGCAGCTTGGGCGATCATGAGCAGTTCTTC. The chain uses TRBV7-9 and TRBJ2-1; the D is unclear. V lost 3 bases to trimming and J lost 8 bases, with 8 bases between them. The CDR3 consists of 12 residues. Looked up from germline, CDR1 is SEHNR and CDR2 is FQNEAQ (reference sequence).

The V and J genes are TRBV4-1 and TRBJ2-3; D might be TRBD2 (5 bases). The CDR3 extends over 13 amino acids. Between the trimmed V and J ends, which lost 1 base and 5 bases, there was a span of 7 bases. Per germline, CDR1 MGHRA and CDR2 YSYEKL. CDR3 nucleotides: TGCGCCAGCAGCCAAGTACTAGGAGATACGCAGTATTTT. This translates into CASSQVLGDTQYF.

The rearrangement links TRBV28 to TRBJ1-2; no clear D gene. The germline V and J ends were trimmed by 1 base and 0 bases, with 9 bases remaining between them. CDR1 MDHEN and CDR2 SYDVKM come from the germline V gene. CDR3 length equals 15 residues. The CDR3: CASSLSKTANYGYTF. The CDR3 region has the DNA TGTGCCAGCAGTTTATCGAAGACTGCTAACTATGGCTACACCTTC.

The CDR3 loop reads CASSLGGREGDTQYF. CDR3 sequence (DNA): TGTGCCAGCAGCTTAGGAGGCAGGGAGGGGGATACGCAGTATTTT. The chain uses TRBV11-2 and TRBJ2-3; 7 bases line up with TRBD2. The CDR3 is 15 residues long. Germline CDR1 SGHAT, CDR2 FQNNGV. V gave up 1 base and J gave up 6 bases; unmatched junction bases: 7.

The chain uses TRBV24-1 and TRBJ1-2; 7 bases agree with TRBD1. This CDR3 is built from 13 residues. The germline V gene has CDR1 KGHDR and CDR2 SFDVKD. Trimming removed 3 bases from V and 8 bases from J; junction bases left unmatched: 5. CDR3 sequence (DNA): TGTGCCACCAGTGATCCGACAGGGCGAGGCTACACCTTC. The encoded protein is CATSDPTGRGYTF.

Comments on this clonotype: A much larger clone sits a single nucleotide away, making a read error possible. The gene calls are TRBV7-2 and TRBJ2-1, with unresolved D. V was trimmed by 5 bases and J by 4 bases, leaving 15 bases between them. The CDR3 runs to 15 residues. The germline gives CDR1 SGHTA, CDR2 FQGNSA. As DNA, the CDR3 is TGTGCCAGCAGCCCAGTTAACCTGACGTACAATGAGCAGTTCTTC. Translated: CASSPVNLTYNEQFF.

This clonotype was counted ten times or more. The chain carries TRBV7-8 and TRBJ2-1; the match to TRBD2 covers 9 bases. Trimming cost V 2 bases and J 0 bases; bases outside gene matches: 14. The length of the CDR3 is 20 residues. Germline V gives CDR1 SGHVS, CDR2 FQNEAQ. CDR3 protein: CASSLSQRGESPSSYNEQFF. The CDR3 bases are TGTGCCAGCAGCTTAAGCCAGCGGGGGGAATCTCCAAGCTCCTACAATGAGCAGTTCTTC.

The chain carries TRBV12-3 or TRBV12-4 and TRBJ2-2, with a tentative D call TRBD2 (7 bases). Trimming took off 11 bases at V and 1 base at J, with 14 bases between the two ends. The CDR3 is 14 amino acids. The CDR3 loop reads CAGGRGENTGELFF. Written as DNA, the CDR3 is TGTGCCGGGGGGAGGGGGGAGAACACCGGGGAGCTGTTTTTT.

This clonotype was detected only a few times. V gene TRBV7-6 combines with J gene TRBJ2-7, with D uncertain. Between the trimmed V and J ends, which lost 1 base and 6 bases, there was a span of 10 bases. CDR1 is SGHVS, CDR2 FNYEAQ, per germline. CDR3 length equals 13 residues. This CDR3 is CASSLGRGTEQYF. The CDR3 DNA follows: TGTGCCAGCAGCTTAGGCAGAGGCACCGAGCAGTACTTC.

This clonotype was observed at least ten times. The V gene is TRBV28, the J gene TRBJ2-3; D not resolved. The CDR3 has 15 amino acids. Germline V gene lookup returns CDR1 MDHEN and CDR2 SYDVKM. Between the trimmed V and J ends, which lost 3 bases and 0 bases, there was a span of 10 bases. This CDR3 is CASSLDVGSTDTQYF. In DNA, the CDR3 is TGTGCCAGCAGTTTGGATGTAGGGAGCACAGATACGCAGTATTTT. Supplemented by reference TRBV28 and TRBJ2-3, the full variable domain reads DVKVTQSSRYLVKRTGEKVFLECVQDMDHENMFWYRQDPGLGLRLIYFSYDVKMKEKGDIPEGYSVSREKKERFSLILESASTNQTSMYLCASSLDVGSTDTQYFGPGTRLTVL.

This clonotype has just a few counts. This rearrangement joins TRBV7-9 to TRBJ2-1; the match to TRBD2 covers 9 bases. Germline CDR1 SEHNR, CDR2 FQNEAQ (reference sequence). This CDR3 spans 17 amino acids. V was clipped by 6 bases and J by 12 bases; unmatched bases: 21. Written as DNA, the CDR3 is TGTGCCAGCAGAGGCGGGGGAGCGGGGGGCCCCTGGGTGTGGCAGTTCTTC. Amino acid sequence: CASRGGGAGGPWVWQFF.

This clonotype was recorded at least ten times. V gene TRBV7-8 combines with J gene TRBJ2-7; D is perhaps TRBD1 (5 bases). Germline V CDR1 and CDR2: SGHVS, FQNEAQ. V shed 2 bases and J shed 0 bases, with 11 bases lying between them. This CDR3 region has 15 residues. CDR3 DNA: TGTGCCAGCAGCTTATCAGGGATCAGCTCCTACGAGCAGTACGTC. Its protein product is CASSLSGISSYEQYV.

This clonotype was counted many times. The chain combines TRBV6-5 with TRBJ1-1; D not resolved. From germline, CDR1 is MNHEY and CDR2 SVGAGI. V dropped 5 bases and J dropped 3 bases, with 16 bases sitting between them. The CDR3 length is 15 residues. CDR3: CASSPTGFEDTEAFF. The CDR3 DNA reads as TGTGCCAGCAGTCCAACGGGGTTCGAGGACACTGAAGCTTTCTTT.

The chain recombines TRBV7-2 with TRBJ2-7; 7 positions match TRBD1. The germline gives CDR1 SGHTA, CDR2 FQGNSA. With V trimmed by 0 bases and J by 3 bases, 5 bases remained unmatched. The CDR3 loop spans 15 amino acids. DNA of the CDR3: TGTGCCAGCAGCTTAGCCCGGGACAGCAGCTACGAGCAGTACGTC. Its translation is CASSLARDSSYEQYV.

The sample holds a few counts of this clonotype. The chain employs TRBV12-5 and TRBJ2-7, with 11 bases aligning to TRBD1. Germline V lookup: CDR1 LGHNT, CDR2 FRNRAP. CDR3 size: 13 residues. V was pared by 6 bases and J by 3 bases, with 1 base of the junction left unmatched. CDR3 sequence: CASGGTGGYEQYF. For the CDR3, the DNA is TGTGCTAGTGGGGGGACAGGGGGCTACGAGCAGTACTTC. Full variable domain (remainder filled in from reference TRBV12-5 and TRBJ2-7): DARVTQTPRHKVTEMGQEVTMRCQPILGHNTVFWYRQTMMQGLELLAYFRNRAPLDDSGMPKDRFSAEMPDATLATLKIQPSEPRDSAVYFCASGGTGGYEQYFGPGTRLTVT.

This clonotype was counted only a few times. The CDR3 nucleotides are TGTGCCAGCAGTTTTGGCAGGGTATCTGGGGCCAACGTCCTGACTTTC. Translation gives CASSFGRVSGANVLTF. The V gene is TRBV27, the J gene TRBJ2-6; D perhaps matches TRBD1 (5 bases). Trimming cost V 3 bases and J 1 base, with 10 bases left between them. The CDR3 has 16 residues. In germline, CDR1 is MNHEY, CDR2 SMNVEV (reference sequence).

The chain employs TRBV27 and TRBJ2-1; TRBD2 agrees at 10 bases. Germline trimming cut 0 bases from V and 11 bases from J; bases unmatched to any gene: 7. This CDR3 has 15 amino acids. CDR1 and CDR2 (germline): MNHEY, SMNVEV (reference sequence). CDR3 residues: CASSLSNSGGPKQFF. Written as DNA, the CDR3 is TGTGCCAGCAGTTTATCGAATAGCGGGGGGCCAAAGCAGTTCTTC.

This sequence joins TRBV12-5 and TRBJ1-5, with a possible D match to TRBD1 (5 bases). CDR1 is LGHNT, CDR2 FRNRAP, per germline. Trimming pared 3 bases from V and 2 bases from J, leaving 8 bases between. The CDR3 loop spans 14 amino acids. CDR3 amino acids: CASGFEGGNQPQHF. DNA for the CDR3: TGTGCTAGTGGTTTTGAAGGGGGCAATCAGCCCCAGCATTTT. Filled out from reference TRBV12-5 and TRBJ1-5, the complete variable domain reads DARVTQTPRHKVTEMGQEVTMRCQPILGHNTVFWYRQTMMQGLELLAYFRNRAPLDDSGMPKDRFSAEMPDATLATLKIQPSEPRDSAVYFCASGFEGGNQPQHFGDGTRLSIL.